This entry lists 9 T cell receptor beta chains sequenced from one sample in a study of T cell responses to AZD1222 COVID-19 vaccine. Sequencing was performed with immunoSEQ multiplex PCR; in TCRdb, only in-frame clones are kept and a portion is missing. Of 150,000 or so clones listed, around 90% are singletons. This specimen was peripheral blood, taken on day 0 of AZD1222 vaccination. The receptor set was obtained from an adult in good health.

V usage is TRBV28 and J usage is TRBJ2-1; 8 bases agree with TRBD2. Germline V CDR1 and CDR2: MDHEN, SYDVKM. The CDR3 runs 15 residues. V shed 3 bases and J 7 bases; nucleotides not matched to a gene: 8. The CDR3 spells CASSLGGRNQNEQFF. In nucleotides, the CDR3 is TGTGCCAGCAGTTTGGGCGGGAGGAACCAAAATGAGCAGTTCTTC.

The chain combines TRBV11-2 with TRBJ2-7; D gene unclear. Germline values: CDR1 SGHAT, CDR2 FQNNGV. The ends were cut back, 3 bases at V and 1 base at J, with 13 bases in the middle. This CDR3 has 15 residues. CDR3 sequence (DNA): TGTGCCAGCAGCTTTCGATCAGATGCTTCCTACGAGCAGTACTTC. Its translation is CASSFRSDASYEQYF.

This clone appeared a single time. This chain joins TRBV3-1 (or the pseudogene TRBV3-2) and TRBJ2-2; 14 bases agree with TRBD2. Looked up from germline, CDR1 is LGHDT and CDR2 is YNNKEL (reference sequence). This CDR3 has 19 amino acids. V lost 4 bases and J lost 3; bases outside the gene matches: 10. The CDR3 bases are TGTGCCAGCAGCCCCGGGACTAGCGGGAGAGTGGGGTACACCGGGGAGCTGTTTTTT. It encodes CASSPGTSGRVGYTGELFF.

This clone came up a few times. The chain joins TRBV5-1 to TRBJ2-7, with 15 bases identical to TRBD2. CDR1 SGHRS and CDR2 YFSETQ come from the germline V gene. This CDR3 comprises 18 residues. V gave up 0 bases and J gave up 3 bases; unmatched junction bases: 7. CDR3 protein: CASSLEGLAGGYHYEQYF. In DNA form, the CDR3 reads TGCGCCAGCAGCTTGGAGGGACTAGCGGGAGGTTACCACTACGAGCAGTACTTC.

This chain connects TRBV27 to TRBJ2-1, with 11 bases that match TRBD2. V shed 6 bases, J shed 0 bases, and the junction held 7 bases outside the gene matches. There are 17 residues in the CDR3. Germline V gene lookup returns CDR1 MNHEY and CDR2 SMNVEV (reference sequence). CDR3 coding DNA: TGTGCCAGCAGGGCTAGCGGGAGGCCCAGCTCCTACAATGAGCAGTTCTTC. This sequence encodes CASRASGRPSSYNEQFF.

This clone was observed a single time. V and J are TRBV5-1 and TRBJ2-7, with D possibly matching TRBD2 (6 bases). Germline CDR1 reads SGHRS; CDR2 reads YFSETQ. CDR3 length: 15 residues. V was cut by 1 base and J by 5 bases, with 16 bases left in between. CDR3 in amino acids: CASSLNGAGRDEQYF. The CDR3 DNA reads TGCGCCAGCAGCTTGAACGGGGCGGGAAGGGACGAGCAGTACTTC.

V and J are TRBV19 and TRBJ1-5; no firm D call. The CDR3 contains 14 residues. V lost 3 bases, J lost 1 base, and 7 bases lay in between. CDR1 is LNHDA, CDR2 SQIVND, per germline (reference sequence). Written as DNA, the CDR3 is TGTGCCAGTAGTATGTCTCAGAGCAATCAGCCCCAGCATTTT. The encoded protein is CASSMSQSNQPQHF.

This clone was seen a handful of times. This sequence joins TRBV7-9 and TRBJ2-1; no clear D. Trimming shortened V by 3 bases and J by 7 bases, and 16 bases separated the two germline ends. The CDR3 has 15 amino acids. Germline CDR1 reads SEHNR; CDR2 reads FQNEAQ (reference sequence). The chain's CDR3 is CASSFPPRLGNEQFF. The CDR3 nucleotides are TGTGCCAGCAGCTTCCCACCCAGGTTAGGGAATGAGCAGTTCTTC.

The V call is TRBV15, the J call TRBJ1-1; D is possibly TRBD1 (5 bases). Germline CDR1 LNHNV, CDR2 YYDKDF (reference sequence). The V end was cut by 0 bases, the J end by 6 bases, with 14 bases between. CDR3 length equals 15 residues. The DNA of the CDR3 is TGTGCCACCAGCAGAGATCCACTTGCACAGGCTGAAGCTTTCTTT. It is translated as CATSRDPLAQAEAFF.